A single sample gave rise to the 3 T cell receptor beta chains below, sequenced in a study of T cell responses to AZD1222 COVID-19 vaccine. Measured with immunoSEQ multiplex PCR; TCRdb has only the in-frame clones, and not every one. The sample yields more than 110,000 clones, under 95% seen once. This specimen was peripheral blood, taken on day 0 of AZD1222 vaccination. Every receptor here comes from an adult in good health.

The genes are TRBV5-5 and TRBJ1-5, with 9 bases that match TRBD1. Germline trimming cut 0 bases from V and 3 bases from J; bases unmatched to any gene: 7. Germline V gene sequence: CDR1 SGHKS, CDR2 YYEKEE (reference sequence). The CDR3 is made up of 17 amino acids. The CDR3 DNA sequence: TGTGCCAGCAGCTTGGCCCCCGGGACAGGGAACAATCAGCCCCAGCATTTT. Its translation is CASSLAPGTGNNQPQHF.

The gene calls are TRBV24-1 and TRBJ1-5; D remains unclear. The CDR3 spans 15 residues. Trimming pared 10 bases from V and 2 bases from J, leaving 17 bases between. CDR1 is KGHDR, CDR2 SFDVKD, per germline. The CDR3 protein is CATSTTAQGNQPQHF. The CDR3 DNA is TGTGCCACAAGTACCACGGCCCAGGGCAATCAGCCCCAGCATTTT.

The rearrangement joins TRBV5-4 to TRBJ2-2; 7 bases are a match to TRBD2. Germline V CDR1 and CDR2: SGHNT, YYREEE (reference sequence). This CDR3 spans 16 amino acids. Unmatched junction bases numbered 10, after V lost 4 bases and J lost 4 bases. This CDR3 reads CASSPGDASGTGELFF. CDR3 DNA: TGTGCCAGCAGCCCGGGGGACGCTAGCGGCACCGGGGAGCTGTTTTTT.